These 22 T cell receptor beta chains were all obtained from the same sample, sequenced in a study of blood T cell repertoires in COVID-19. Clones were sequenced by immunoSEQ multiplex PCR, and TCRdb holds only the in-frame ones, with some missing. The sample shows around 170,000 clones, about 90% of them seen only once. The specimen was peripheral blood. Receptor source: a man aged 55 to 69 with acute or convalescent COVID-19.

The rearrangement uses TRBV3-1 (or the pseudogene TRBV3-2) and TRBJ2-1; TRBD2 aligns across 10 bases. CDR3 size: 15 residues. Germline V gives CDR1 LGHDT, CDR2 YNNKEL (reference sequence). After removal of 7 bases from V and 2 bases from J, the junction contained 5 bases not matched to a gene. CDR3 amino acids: CASILAGGTYNEQFF. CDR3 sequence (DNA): TGTGCCAGCATCTTAGCGGGGGGCACCTACAATGAGCAGTTCTTC.

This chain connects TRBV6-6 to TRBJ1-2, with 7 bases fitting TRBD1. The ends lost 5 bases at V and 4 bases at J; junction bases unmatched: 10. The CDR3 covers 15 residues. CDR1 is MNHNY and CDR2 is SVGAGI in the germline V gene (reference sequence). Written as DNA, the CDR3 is TGTGCCAGCAGTCTCCCGGGGACAGTCAGCTATGGCTACACCTTC. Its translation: CASSLPGTVSYGYTF.

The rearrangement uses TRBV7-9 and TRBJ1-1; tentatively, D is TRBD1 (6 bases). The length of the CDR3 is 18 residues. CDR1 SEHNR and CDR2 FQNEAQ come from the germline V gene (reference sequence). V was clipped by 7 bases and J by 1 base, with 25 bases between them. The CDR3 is CASKRAWTGGTPNTEAFF. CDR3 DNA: TGTGCCAGCAAAAGAGCTTGGACCGGTGGGACACCGAACACTGAAGCTTTCTTT.

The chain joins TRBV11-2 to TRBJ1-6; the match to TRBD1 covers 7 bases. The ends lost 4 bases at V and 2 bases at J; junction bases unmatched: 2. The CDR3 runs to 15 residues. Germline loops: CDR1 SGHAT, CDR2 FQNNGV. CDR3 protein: CASSSGQTYNSPLHF. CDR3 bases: TGTGCCAGCAGCTCGGGACAGACCTATAATTCACCCCTCCACTTT.

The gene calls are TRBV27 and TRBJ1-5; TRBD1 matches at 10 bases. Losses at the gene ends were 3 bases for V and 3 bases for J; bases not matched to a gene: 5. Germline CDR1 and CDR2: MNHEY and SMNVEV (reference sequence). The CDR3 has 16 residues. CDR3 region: CASSFVGQGVNQPQHF. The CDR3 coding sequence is TGTGCCAGCAGTTTCGTCGGACAGGGGGTCAATCAGCCCCAGCATTTT.

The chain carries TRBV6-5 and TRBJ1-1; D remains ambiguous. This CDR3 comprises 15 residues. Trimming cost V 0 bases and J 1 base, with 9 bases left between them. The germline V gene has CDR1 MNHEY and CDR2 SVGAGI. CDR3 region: CASSYSLPRNTEAFF. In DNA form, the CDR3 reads TGTGCCAGCAGTTACTCGTTACCGAGGAACACTGAAGCTTTCTTT.

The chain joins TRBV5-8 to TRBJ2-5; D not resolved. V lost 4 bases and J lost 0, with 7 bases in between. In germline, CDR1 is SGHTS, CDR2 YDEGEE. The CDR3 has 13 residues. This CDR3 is CASSRGDQETQYF. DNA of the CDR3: TGTGCCAGCAGCCGAGGAGACCAAGAGACCCAGTACTTC. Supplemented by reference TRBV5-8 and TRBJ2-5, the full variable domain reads EAGVTQSPTHLIKTRGQQATLRCSPISGHTSVYWYQQALGLGLQFLLWYDEGEERNRGNFPPRFSGRQFPNYSSELNVNALELEDSALYLCASSRGDQETQYFGPGTRLLVL.

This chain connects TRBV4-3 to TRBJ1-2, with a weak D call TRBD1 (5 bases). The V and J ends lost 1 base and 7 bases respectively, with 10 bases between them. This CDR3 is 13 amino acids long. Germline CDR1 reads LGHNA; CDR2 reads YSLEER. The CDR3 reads CASSQGGRVGYTF. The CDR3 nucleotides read TGCGCCAGCAGCCAAGGGGGCAGGGTTGGCTACACCTTC.

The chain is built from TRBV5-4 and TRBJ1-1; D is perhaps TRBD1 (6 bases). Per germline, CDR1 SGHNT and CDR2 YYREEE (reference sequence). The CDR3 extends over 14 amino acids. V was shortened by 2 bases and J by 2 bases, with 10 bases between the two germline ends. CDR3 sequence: CASSFGQRNTEAFF. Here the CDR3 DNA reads TGTGCCAGCAGCTTCGGACAGAGAAACACTGAAGCTTTCTTT. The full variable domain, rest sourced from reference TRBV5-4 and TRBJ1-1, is ETGVTQSPTHLIKTRGQQVTLRCSSQSGHNTVSWYQQALGQGPQFIFQYYREEENGRGNFPPRFSGLQFPNYSSELNVNALELDDSALYLCASSFGQRNTEAFFGQGTRLTVV.

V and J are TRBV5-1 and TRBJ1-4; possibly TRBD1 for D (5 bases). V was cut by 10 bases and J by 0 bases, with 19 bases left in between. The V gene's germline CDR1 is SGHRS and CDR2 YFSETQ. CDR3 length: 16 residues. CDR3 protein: CAGGVGSQTTNEKLFF. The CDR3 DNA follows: TGCGCCGGGGGGGTCGGCAGCCAGACAACTAATGAAAAACTGTTTTTT.

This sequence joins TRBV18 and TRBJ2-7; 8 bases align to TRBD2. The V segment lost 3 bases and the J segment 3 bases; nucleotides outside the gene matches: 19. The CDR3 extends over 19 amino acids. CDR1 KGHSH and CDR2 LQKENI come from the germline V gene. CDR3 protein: CASSPNSPPDSRGGYEQYF. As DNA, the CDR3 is TGTGCCAGCTCACCCAACTCTCCGCCGGATAGCCGGGGGGGCTACGAGCAGTACTTC.

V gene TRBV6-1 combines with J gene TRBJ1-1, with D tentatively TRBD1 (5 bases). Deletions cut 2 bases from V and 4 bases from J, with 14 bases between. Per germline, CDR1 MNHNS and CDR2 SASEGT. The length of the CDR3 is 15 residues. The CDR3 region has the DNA TGTGCCAGCAGTGAAATAGGAGATCAGGGCACTGAAGCTTTCTTT. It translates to CASSEIGDQGTEAFF.

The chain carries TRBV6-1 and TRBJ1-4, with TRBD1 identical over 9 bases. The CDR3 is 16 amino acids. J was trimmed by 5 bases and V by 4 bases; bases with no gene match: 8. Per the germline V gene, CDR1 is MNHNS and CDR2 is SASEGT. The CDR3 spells CASSVTGGKRNEKLFF. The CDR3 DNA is TGTGCCAGCAGTGTGACAGGGGGAAAGAGGAATGAAAAACTGTTTTTT.

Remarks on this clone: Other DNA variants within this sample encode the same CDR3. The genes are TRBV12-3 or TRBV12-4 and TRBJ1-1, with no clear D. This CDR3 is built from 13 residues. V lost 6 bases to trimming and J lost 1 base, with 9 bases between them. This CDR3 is CASSLGGNTEAFF. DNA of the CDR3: TGTGCCAGCAGCCTTGGAGGGAACACTGAAGCTTTCTTT.

The DNA of the CDR3 is TGTGCCAGCAGGGAGGACTCCTATAATTCACCCCTCCACTTT. This sequence encodes CASREDSYNSPLHF. The chain carries TRBV25-1 and TRBJ1-6; D remains ambiguous. CDR1 is MGHDK, CDR2 SYGVNS, per germline. The CDR3 is made up of 14 amino acids. Trimming took 6 bases from V and 0 from J, leaving 6 bases between them. The variable domain in full, completed from reference TRBV25-1 and TRBJ1-6, reads EADIYQTPRYLVIGTGKKITLECSQTMGHDKMYWYQQDPGMELHLIHYSYGVNSTEKGDLSSESTVSRIRTEHFPLTLESARPSHTSQYLCASREDSYNSPLHFGNGTRLTVT.

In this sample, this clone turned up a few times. In nucleotides, the CDR3 is TGTGCCAGCAGCTCGAGATGGCAGGGGCCCTATGGCTACACCTTC. Its translation: CASSSRWQGPYGYTF. V gene TRBV5-5 combines with J gene TRBJ1-2, with D tentatively TRBD1 (6 bases). V was trimmed by 3 bases and J by 4 bases, leaving 16 bases between them. The CDR3 contains 15 residues. CDR1 and CDR2 (germline): SGHKS, YYEKEE (reference sequence).

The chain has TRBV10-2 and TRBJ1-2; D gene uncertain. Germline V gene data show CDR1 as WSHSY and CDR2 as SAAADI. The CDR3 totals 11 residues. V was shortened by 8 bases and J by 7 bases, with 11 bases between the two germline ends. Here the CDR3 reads CASLGGGGYTF. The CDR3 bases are TGCGCCAGCCTAGGAGGTGGTGGCTACACCTTC.

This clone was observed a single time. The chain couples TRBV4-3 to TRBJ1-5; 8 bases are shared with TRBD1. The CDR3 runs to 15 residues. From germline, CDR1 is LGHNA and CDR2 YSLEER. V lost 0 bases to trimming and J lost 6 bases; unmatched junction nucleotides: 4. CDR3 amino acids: CASSQDPTGGQPQHF. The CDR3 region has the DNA TGCGCCAGCAGCCAAGACCCCACAGGGGGTCAGCCCCAGCATTTT.

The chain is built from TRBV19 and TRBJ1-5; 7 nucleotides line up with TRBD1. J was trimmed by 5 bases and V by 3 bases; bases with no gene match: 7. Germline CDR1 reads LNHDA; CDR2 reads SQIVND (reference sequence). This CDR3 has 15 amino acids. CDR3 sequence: CASSIEGARHQPQHF. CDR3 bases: TGTGCCAGTAGTATCGAGGGGGCGCGCCATCAGCCCCAGCATTTT.

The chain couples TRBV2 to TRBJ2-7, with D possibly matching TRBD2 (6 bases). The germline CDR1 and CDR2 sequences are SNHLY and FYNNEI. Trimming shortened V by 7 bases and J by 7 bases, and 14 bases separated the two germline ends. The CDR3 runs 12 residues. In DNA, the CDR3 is TGTGCCAGCAAACAGATAGGGAGGGAGCAGTACTTC. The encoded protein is CASKQIGREQYF.

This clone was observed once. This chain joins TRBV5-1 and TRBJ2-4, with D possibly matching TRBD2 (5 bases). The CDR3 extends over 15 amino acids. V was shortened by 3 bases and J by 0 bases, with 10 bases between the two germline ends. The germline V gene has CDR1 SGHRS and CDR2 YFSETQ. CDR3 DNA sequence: TGCGCCAGCAGCTCGGGAAGTGCAGCCAAAAACATTCAGTACTTC. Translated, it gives CASSSGSAAKNIQYF.

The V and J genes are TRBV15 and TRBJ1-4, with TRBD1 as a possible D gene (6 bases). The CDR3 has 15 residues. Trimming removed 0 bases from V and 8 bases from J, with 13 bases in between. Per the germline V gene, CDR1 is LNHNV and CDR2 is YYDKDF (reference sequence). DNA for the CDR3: TGTGCCACCAGCAGAGATGGGGGCCGAGACGAAAAACTGTTTTTT. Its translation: CATSRDGGRDEKLFF.